One sample yielded the 10 T cell receptor beta chains listed below, sequenced in a study of blood T cell repertoires in COVID-19. Sequenced by immunoSEQ multiplex PCR; TCRdb stores in-frame clones only, minus some. Here the sample spans 140,000 or so clones, roughly 83% being singletons. The sample comprised PBMCs or T cells enriched from blood (not recorded which). The origin of the receptors is a man aged 45-65 years who had recovered from COVID-19.

V is TRBV19 and J is TRBJ1-5; D is uncertain. In germline, CDR1 is LNHDA, CDR2 SQIVND (reference sequence). V lost 3 bases and J 4 bases, leaving 13 bases between the germline ends. The length of the CDR3 is 15 residues. Here the CDR3 reads CASSILGGLNQPQHF. The CDR3 region has the DNA TGTGCCAGTAGTATTCTTGGAGGGCTTAATCAGCCCCAGCATTTT. The full variable domain, its missing parts supplied by reference TRBV19 and TRBJ1-5, is DGGITQSPKYLFRKEGQNVTLSCEQNLNHDAMYWYRQDPGQGLRLIYYSQIVNDFQKGDIAEGYSVSREKKESFPLTVTSAQKNPTAFYLCASSILGGLNQPQHFGDGTRLSIL.

J is TRBJ1-5 and V is TRBV5-8, with 8 bases that match TRBD1. Germline V gene data show CDR1 as SGHTS and CDR2 as YDEGEE. The V and J ends lost 4 bases and 7 bases, in that order; junction bases with no gene match: 7. CDR3 size: 14 residues. The CDR3 coding sequence is TGTGCCAGCAGCATGACAGGGGCGTTCCAGCCCCAGCATTTT. This encodes CASSMTGAFQPQHF.

The gene calls are TRBV28 and TRBJ2-5; a weak D match, TRBD2 (5 bases). Trimming stripped 6 bases from V and 5 bases from J, with 13 bases between. The CDR3 has 13 residues. From germline, CDR1 is MDHEN and CDR2 SYDVKM. The chain's CDR3 is CASSPGYWETQYF. Written as DNA, the CDR3 is TGTGCCAGCAGCCCGGGGTACTGGGAGACCCAGTACTTC.

The gene calls are TRBV7-3 and TRBJ1-5; 7 nucleotides align to TRBD1. The ends lost 5 bases at V and 4 bases at J; junction bases unmatched: 8. Germline CDR1 and CDR2: SGHTA and FQGTGA. This CDR3 spans 15 amino acids. The CDR3 sequence: CASSRITGENQPQHF. The DNA for the CDR3 is TGTGCCAGCAGCCGCATCACAGGGGAAAATCAGCCCCAGCATTTT.

This chain links TRBV24-1 with TRBJ1-4; 11 bases align to TRBD1. J was trimmed by 1 base and V by 8 bases; bases with no gene match: 14. Germline V CDR1 and CDR2: KGHDR, SFDVKD. CDR3 length: 19 amino acids. CDR3 sequence reads: CATTLSRDRGSLTNEKLFF. The CDR3 DNA reads as TGTGCCACCACCCTTTCCCGGGACAGGGGGAGTTTAACTAATGAAAAACTGTTTTTT.

This CDR3 is CASSQDQRANYGYTF. In DNA, the CDR3 is TGCGCCAGCAGCCAAGATCAGCGGGCTAACTATGGCTACACCTTC. The genes are TRBV4-1 and TRBJ1-2; D gene ambiguous. This CDR3 is built from 15 residues. V lost 0 bases, J lost 0 bases, and 8 bases lay in between. Germline assignment: CDR1 MGHRA and CDR2 YSYEKL.

This clone is a singleton in its sample. V usage is TRBV2 and J usage is TRBJ2-1; perhaps TRBD1 as D (6 bases). The ends were cut back, 7 bases at V and 5 bases at J, with 15 bases in the middle. The CDR3 contains 14 residues. The germline CDR1 and CDR2 sequences are SNHLY and FYNNEI. In DNA, the CDR3 is TGTGCCAGCAACCCACAGGGTCCGCACAATGAGCAGTTCTTC. It is translated as CASNPQGPHNEQFF.

The chain couples TRBV6-2 or TRBV6-3 to TRBJ2-3; TRBD1 is a possible D gene (6 bases). V was clipped by 2 bases and J by 1 base, with 13 bases between them. CDR3 size: 16 residues. CDR1 is MNHEY, CDR2 SVGEGT, per germline. The CDR3 sequence: CASSYPRGSRTDTQYF. CDR3 coding DNA: TGTGCCAGCAGTTACCCCAGGGGCTCACGCACAGATACGCAGTATTTT.

The genes are TRBV6-2 or TRBV6-3 and TRBJ1-2; D gene uncertain. CDR3 length: 11 amino acids. Germline-derived CDR1 and CDR2 are MNHEY and SVGEGT. The V end lost 5 bases, the J end lost 2 bases, and 3 bases lay between the germline ends. The CDR3 reads CASSRNYGYTF. The CDR3 DNA sequence: TGTGCCAGCAGTCGGAACTATGGCTACACCTTC.

The gene calls are TRBV3-1 (or the pseudogene TRBV3-2) and TRBJ1-1; 10 nucleotides line up with TRBD1. The CDR3 is 15 amino acids. Trimming removed 0 bases from V and 11 bases from J; junction bases left unmatched: 9. Germline assignment: CDR1 LGHDT and CDR2 YNNKEL (reference sequence). The CDR3 reads CASSQEGTGARRAFF. The CDR3 DNA reads TGTGCCAGCAGCCAAGAGGGGACAGGGGCAAGGCGGGCTTTCTTT.